This T cell receptor beta chain appears in the sequencing data of a study of cytomegalovirus exposure and HLA in healthy donors. Findings and limits, study-wide: Only CMV serostatus was available as immune exposure information. On later analysis, the bulk of CMV-associated TCR beta chains appeared to be HLA-restricted.

Amplification used 60 Vbeta primers and 13 Jbeta primers. As handled by the study authors: In a later analysis, the count reached 80 million or so unique TCR beta chains, with approximately 10 million shared. The assay was immunoSEQ multiplex PCR, and TCRdb's table has in-frame clones only and misses some. V, J and clone size derive from that table, while D and trimming were established from the DNA sequence. Listed are more than 200,000 clones; approximately 1% falls within the top ten. Worth noting for this clone: As yet, its antigen is unknown.

This CDR3 is built from 15 residues. Germline CDR1 is SNHLY and CDR2 is FYNNEI. V was pared by 0 bases and J by 10 bases, with 6 bases of the junction left unmatched. This sequence originates from a woman aged 25 to 39 in good health and CMV-seropositive. V usage is TRBV2 and J usage is TRBJ2-1; 10 bases are shared with TRBD1. The sequencing sample was made of PBMCs. CDR3 coding DNA: TGTGCCAGCAGTGAAGCGGGACAGGGGATTCGGGAGCAGTTCTTC. Encoded protein: CASSEAGQGIREQFF.